This T cell receptor (beta chain) was identified during a study of blood T cell repertoires in COVID-19. This clone was counted a few times. Ages ranged from about 18 to 89 years, with residence in some 25 US areas. The authors' processing: By means of reference gene primer amplification, nucleated cell counts were estimated. Repertoires were generated with immunoSEQ multiplex PCR, while TCRdb's copy carries only in-frame clones and drops some. That table gives V, J and clone size, and the DNA gave D and trimming. Of more than 300,000 clones in the sample, nearly 90% are singletons; the top ten hold about 6%. From germline, CDR1 is SGHAT and CDR2 FQNNGV. This CDR3 has 14 residues. The V segment lost 5 bases and the J segment 11 bases; nucleotides outside the gene matches: 12.

The sample consisted of PBMCs or T cells enriched from blood (not recorded which). V usage is TRBV11-2 and J usage is TRBJ1-3; TRBD1 matches at 7 bases. This receptor was identified in a woman aged 25 to 39 who had recovered from COVID-19. The CDR3, as DNA: TGTGCCAGCAGCGCCGTCACAGGGGCCCATGCCATATATTTT. Encoded protein: CASSAVTGAHAIYF.